The 19 T cell receptor beta chains in this list originate from one sample, sequenced in a study of blood T cell repertoires in COVID-19. Assay used: immunoSEQ multiplex PCR; TCRdb lists only in-frame clones, some missing. Of about 280,000 clones listed, 89% are singletons. The sequenced sample was peripheral blood. The receptors here all came from a man aged 45 to 65 with acute or convalescent COVID-19.

V gene TRBV5-1 combines with J gene TRBJ2-1; 7 nucleotides align to TRBD1. Germline CDR1 reads SGHRS; CDR2 reads YFSETQ. The CDR3 sequence is 13 residues long. The junction had 9 bases not matched to a gene; V was cut back by 7 bases and J by 8 bases. The CDR3 protein is CASGQGVGDEQFF. The CDR3 DNA is TGCGCCAGCGGGCAGGGGGTAGGAGATGAGCAGTTCTTC.

This chain links TRBV9 with TRBJ2-7; TRBD2 matches 7 bases. Germline CDR1 SGDLS, CDR2 YYNGEE. With 0 bases clipped from V and 9 bases from J, the junction kept 6 bases outside the gene matches. This CDR3 spans 13 amino acids. The CDR3 coding sequence is TGTGCCAGCAGCGTAGCTAATACGGGGGGGCAGTACTTC. Protein sequence: CASSVANTGGQYF.

The chain couples TRBV27 to TRBJ1-1; tentatively, D is TRBD1 (5 bases). This CDR3 comprises 13 residues. V was shortened by 4 bases and J by 7 bases, with 13 bases between the two germline ends. In germline, CDR1 is MNHEY, CDR2 SMNVEV (reference sequence). The CDR3, as DNA: TGTGCCAGCAGTTGGGGAGGGGCGTTTGAAGCTTTCTTT. Translated, it gives CASSWGGAFEAFF.

The chain carries TRBV3-1 (or the pseudogene TRBV3-2) and TRBJ1-2, with D possibly TRBD1 on 5 matching bases. V shed 2 bases and J shed 8 bases, with 12 bases lying between them. CDR1 and CDR2 from the germline V gene are LGHDT and YNNKEL (reference sequence). The CDR3 is 13 residues long. The CDR3 bases are TGTGCCAGCAGCCAACCCTCTAAGGGGGGCTACACCTTC. As protein: CASSQPSKGGYTF.

This CDR3 reads CASSYGGTNIQYF. Written as DNA, the CDR3 is TGTGCCAGCAGTTACGGGGGGACGAACATTCAGTACTTC. V gene TRBV6-5 combines with J gene TRBJ2-4; the D gene is possibly TRBD2 (6 bases). The CDR3 has 13 residues. Germline lookup yields CDR1 MNHEY and CDR2 SVGAGI. Trimming removed 2 bases at V and 7 bases at J, with 9 bases between.

CDR3 residues: CAISPGQGGTGELFF. The CDR3 bases are TGTGCCATCAGCCCGGGACAGGGTGGGACCGGGGAGCTGTTTTTT. This chain links TRBV10-3 with TRBJ2-2, with 9 bases lining up with TRBD1. With V trimmed by 6 bases and J by 5 bases, 7 bases remained unmatched. The CDR3 totals 15 residues. Germline CDR1 and CDR2: ENHRY and SYGVKD.

J is TRBJ1-4 and V is TRBV5-1, with 7 bases aligning to TRBD1. The CDR3 loop spans 14 amino acids. Trimming removed 4 bases from V and 2 bases from J; junction bases left unmatched: 2. Germline loops: CDR1 SGHRS, CDR2 YFSETQ. In DNA, the CDR3 is TGCGCCAGCAGCCCGGGACAGACTAATGAAAAACTGTTTTTT. Translating it yields CASSPGQTNEKLFF.

V gene TRBV18 combines with J gene TRBJ2-3; 8 nucleotides align to TRBD1. The CDR3 covers 16 residues. CDR1 is KGHSH, CDR2 LQKENI, per germline. The V segment lost 8 bases and the J segment 0 bases; nucleotides outside the gene matches: 10. This chain's CDR3 is CASATGWTGSTDTQYF. CDR3 DNA: TGTGCCAGCGCGACGGGTTGGACAGGGAGCACAGATACGCAGTATTTT.

DNA of the CDR3: TGTGCCATCAGTGGAAATAGCGTGGGGACCGGGGAGCTGTTTTTT. Its protein product is CAISGNSVGTGELFF. The chain uses TRBV10-3 and TRBJ2-2, with D possibly TRBD2 on 5 matching bases. Germline V gene lookup returns CDR1 ENHRY and CDR2 SYGVKD. This CDR3 is built from 15 residues. V was clipped by 4 bases and J by 5 bases, with 14 bases between them.

The chain links TRBV5-1 to TRBJ1-1; 8 nucleotides line up with TRBD1. With 5 bases clipped from V and 7 bases from J, the junction kept 10 bases outside the gene matches. This CDR3 spans 14 amino acids. Germline V lookup: CDR1 SGHRS, CDR2 YFSETQ. The CDR3 here is CASSGTGGGGEAFF. The CDR3, as DNA: TGCGCCAGCAGTGGAACAGGGGGAGGTGGTGAAGCTTTCTTT.

The chain has TRBV5-1 and TRBJ1-6; 9 bases are a match to TRBD1. Germline lookup yields CDR1 SGHRS and CDR2 YFSETQ. The ends lost 3 bases at V and 9 bases at J; junction bases unmatched: 10. The CDR3 covers 16 residues. As DNA, the CDR3 is TGCGCCAGCAGCTCCCTTGTGACAGGGGGAGGTTCACCCCTCCACTTT. It specifies CASSSLVTGGGSPLHF. The complete variable domain, with remaining parts taken from reference TRBV5-1 and TRBJ1-6, reads KAGVTQTPRYLIKTRGQQVTLSCSPISGHRSVSWYQQTPGQGLQFLFEYFSETQRNKGNFPGRFSGRQFSNSRSEMNVSTLELGDSALYLCASSSLVTGGGSPLHFGNGTRLTVT.

This chain joins TRBV5-1 and TRBJ2-3, with D maybe TRBD2 (7 bases). The CDR3 is made up of 14 amino acids. Trimming removed 9 bases from V and 1 base from J, with 15 bases in between. Germline V lookup: CDR1 SGHRS, CDR2 YFSETQ. The CDR3: CATRGGSGTDTQYF. The CDR3 nucleotides are TGCGCCACCCGCGGGGGCAGCGGCACAGATACGCAGTATTTT.

The DNA for the CDR3 is TGTGCCAGCAGCTTAGCCCACGGAGATACGCAGTATTTT. Translation: CASSLAHGDTQYF. V usage is TRBV7-9 and J usage is TRBJ2-3; D uncertain. Germline V gene lookup returns CDR1 SEHNR and CDR2 FQNEAQ (reference sequence). The CDR3 has 13 residues. With 0 bases removed from V and 5 bases from J, the gap between germline ends came to 6 bases. The whole variable domain, remainder taken from reference TRBV7-9 and TRBJ2-3, is DTGVSQNPRHKITKRGQNVTFRCDPISEHNRLYWYRQTLGQGPEFLTYFQNEAQLEKSRLLSDRFSAERPKGSFSTLEIQRTEQGDSAMYLCASSLAHGDTQYFGPGTRLTVL.

The rearrangement joins TRBV3-1 (or the pseudogene TRBV3-2) to TRBJ1-1; 8 bases agree with TRBD1. The CDR3 consists of 13 residues. J gave up 7 bases and V 5 bases, and 6 bases lay outside the gene matches. Germline-derived CDR1 and CDR2 are LGHDT and YNNKEL (reference sequence). CDR3 bases: TGTGCCAGCAGCATGCAGGGGGCCGGTGAAGCTTTCTTT. Translated: CASSMQGAGEAFF.

The chain has TRBV3-1 (or the pseudogene TRBV3-2) and TRBJ2-7; a weak D match, TRBD2 (6 bases). CDR1 is LGHDT, CDR2 YNNKEL, per germline (reference sequence). The CDR3 consists of 15 residues. Trimming shortened V by 4 bases and J by 2 bases, and 15 bases separated the two germline ends. The CDR3 DNA is TGTGCCAGCAGCCTTAGCGGAAGGGCGACCTACGAGCAGTACTTC. This sequence encodes CASSLSGRATYEQYF.

The chain uses TRBV30 and TRBJ2-6; 10 nucleotides line up with TRBD1. The CDR3 contains 17 residues. V shed 5 bases and J 1 base; nucleotides not matched to a gene: 8. In germline, CDR1 is GTSNPN, CDR2 SVGIG (reference sequence). As DNA, the CDR3 is TGTGCCTGGGACAGGGGGCGGGTTAGGTCTGGGGCCAACGTCCTGACTTTC. It encodes CAWDRGRVRSGANVLTF.

The chain carries TRBV18 and TRBJ1-1; a weak D match, TRBD1 (6 bases). Germline assignment: CDR1 KGHSH and CDR2 LQKENI. V was trimmed by 4 bases and J by 8 bases, leaving 14 bases between them. CDR3 size: 13 residues. The CDR3 sequence: CASSLGSGTEAFF. The CDR3 nucleotides read TGTGCCAGCTCACTGGGGTCCGGGACAGAAGCTTTCTTT.

The rearrangement uses TRBV13 and TRBJ2-1; D is perhaps TRBD2 (6 bases). The CDR3 contains 11 residues. CDR1 is PRHDT, CDR2 FYEKMQ, per germline (reference sequence). The V and J ends lost 4 bases and 10 bases respectively, with 8 bases between them. The CDR3 is CASSWAGEQFF. DNA of the CDR3: TGTGCCAGCAGCTGGGCGGGGGAGCAGTTCTTC.

This clone was counted only a few times. The CDR3 DNA is TGTGCCAGCGAACAGGGATCGGGTGGAAACACCATATATTTT. Residues: CASEQGSGGNTIYF. This rearrangement joins TRBV7-9 to TRBJ1-3, with TRBD1 as a possible D gene (6 bases). Per germline, CDR1 SEHNR and CDR2 FQNEAQ (reference sequence). The CDR3 length is 14 residues. Trimming removed 8 bases from V and 3 bases from J, with 14 bases in between.